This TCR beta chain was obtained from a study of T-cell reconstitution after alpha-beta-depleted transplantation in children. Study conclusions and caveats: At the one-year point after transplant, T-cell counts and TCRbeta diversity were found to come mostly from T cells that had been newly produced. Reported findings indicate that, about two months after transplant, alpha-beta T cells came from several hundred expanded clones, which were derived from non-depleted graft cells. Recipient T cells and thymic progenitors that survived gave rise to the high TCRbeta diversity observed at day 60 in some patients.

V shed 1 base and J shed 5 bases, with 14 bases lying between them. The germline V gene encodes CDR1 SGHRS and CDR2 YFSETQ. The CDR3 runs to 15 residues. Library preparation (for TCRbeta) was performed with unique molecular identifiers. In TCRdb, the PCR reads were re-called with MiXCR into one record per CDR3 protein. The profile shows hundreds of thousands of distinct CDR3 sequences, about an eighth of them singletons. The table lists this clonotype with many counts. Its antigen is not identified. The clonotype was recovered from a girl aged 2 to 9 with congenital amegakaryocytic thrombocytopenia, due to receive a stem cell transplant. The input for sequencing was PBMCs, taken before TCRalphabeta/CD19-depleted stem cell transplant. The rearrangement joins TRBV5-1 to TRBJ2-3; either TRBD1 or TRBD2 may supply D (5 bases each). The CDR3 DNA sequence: TGCGCCAGCAGCTTGCTACAGGTCGCGGGAGATACGCAGTATTTT. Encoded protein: CASSLLQVAGDTQYF. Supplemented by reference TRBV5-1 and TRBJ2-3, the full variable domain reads KAGVTQTPRYLIKTRGQQVTLSCSPISGHRSVSWYQQTPGQGLQFLFEYFSETQRNKGNFPGRFSGRQFSNSRSEMNVSTLELGDSALYLCASSLLQVAGDTQYFGPGTRLTVL.